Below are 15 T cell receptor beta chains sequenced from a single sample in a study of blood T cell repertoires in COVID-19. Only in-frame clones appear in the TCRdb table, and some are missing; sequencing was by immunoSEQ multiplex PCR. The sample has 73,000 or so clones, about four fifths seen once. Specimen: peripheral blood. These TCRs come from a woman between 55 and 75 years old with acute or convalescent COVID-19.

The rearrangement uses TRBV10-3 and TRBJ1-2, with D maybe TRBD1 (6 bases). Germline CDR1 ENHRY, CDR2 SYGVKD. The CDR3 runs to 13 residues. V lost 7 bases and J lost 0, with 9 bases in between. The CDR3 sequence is CAITDSPNYGYTF. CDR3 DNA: TGTGCCATCACGGACAGCCCTAACTATGGCTACACCTTC.

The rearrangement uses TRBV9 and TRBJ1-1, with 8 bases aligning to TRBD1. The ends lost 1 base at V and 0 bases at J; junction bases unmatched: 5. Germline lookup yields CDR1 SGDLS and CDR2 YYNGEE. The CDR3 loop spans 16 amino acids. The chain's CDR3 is CASSVSGTGMNTEAFF. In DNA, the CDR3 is TGTGCCAGCAGCGTAAGCGGGACAGGTATGAACACTGAAGCTTTCTTT. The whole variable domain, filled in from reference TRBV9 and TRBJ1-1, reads DSGVTQTPKHLITATGQRVTLRCSPRSGDLSVYWYQQSLDQGLQFLIQYYNGEERAKGNILERFSAQQFPDLHSELNLSSLELGDSALYFCASSVSGTGMNTEAFFGQGTRLTVV.

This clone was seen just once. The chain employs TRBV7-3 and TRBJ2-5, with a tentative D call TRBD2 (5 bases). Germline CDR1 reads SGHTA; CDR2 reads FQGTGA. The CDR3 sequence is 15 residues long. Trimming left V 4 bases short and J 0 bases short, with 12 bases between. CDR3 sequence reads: CASSSRRRNQETQYF. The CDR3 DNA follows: TGTGCCAGCAGCTCGCGGAGGAGGAACCAAGAGACCCAGTACTTC.

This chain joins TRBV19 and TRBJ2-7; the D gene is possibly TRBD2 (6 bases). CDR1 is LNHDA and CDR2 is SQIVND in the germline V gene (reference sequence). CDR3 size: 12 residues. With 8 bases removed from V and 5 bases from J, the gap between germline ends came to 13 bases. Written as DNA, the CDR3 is TGTGCCAGTGGGGCGGGGCGCAACGAGCAGTACTTC. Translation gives CASGAGRNEQYF.

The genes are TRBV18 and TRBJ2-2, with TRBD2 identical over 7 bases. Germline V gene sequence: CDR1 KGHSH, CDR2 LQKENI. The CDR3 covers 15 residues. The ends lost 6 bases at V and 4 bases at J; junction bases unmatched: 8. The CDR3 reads CASSLKRGATGELFF. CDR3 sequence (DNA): TGTGCCAGCTCCCTTAAGCGGGGTGCCACCGGGGAGCTGTTTTTT.

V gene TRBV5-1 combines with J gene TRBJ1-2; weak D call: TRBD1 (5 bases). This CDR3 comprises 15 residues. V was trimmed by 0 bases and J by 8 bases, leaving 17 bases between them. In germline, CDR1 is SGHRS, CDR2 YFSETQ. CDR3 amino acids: CASSLAGDSRRGYTF. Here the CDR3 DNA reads TGCGCCAGCAGCTTGGCCGGGGACTCCCGGAGGGGCTACACCTTC. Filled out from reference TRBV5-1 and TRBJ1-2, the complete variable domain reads KAGVTQTPRYLIKTRGQQVTLSCSPISGHRSVSWYQQTPGQGLQFLFEYFSETQRNKGNFPGRFSGRQFSNSRSEMNVSTLELGDSALYLCASSLAGDSRRGYTFGSGTRLTVV.

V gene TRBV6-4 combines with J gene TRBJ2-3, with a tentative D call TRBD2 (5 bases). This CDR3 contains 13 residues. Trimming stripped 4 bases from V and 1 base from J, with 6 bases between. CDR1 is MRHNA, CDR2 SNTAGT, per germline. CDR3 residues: CASSVSGTDTQYF. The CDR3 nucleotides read TGTGCCAGCAGTGTTAGCGGCACAGATACGCAGTATTTT.

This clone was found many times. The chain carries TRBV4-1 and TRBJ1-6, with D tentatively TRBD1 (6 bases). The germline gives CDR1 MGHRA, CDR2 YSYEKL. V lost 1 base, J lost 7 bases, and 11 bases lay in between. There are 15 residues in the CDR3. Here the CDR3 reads CASSQVQGRNSPLHF. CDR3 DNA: TGCGCCAGCAGCCAAGTTCAGGGGCGGAATTCACCCCTCCACTTT.

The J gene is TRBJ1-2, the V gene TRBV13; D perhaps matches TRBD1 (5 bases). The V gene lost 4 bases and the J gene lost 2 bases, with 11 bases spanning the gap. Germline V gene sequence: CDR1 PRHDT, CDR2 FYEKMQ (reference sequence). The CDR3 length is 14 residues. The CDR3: CASSSPSGNYGYTF. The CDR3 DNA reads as TGTGCCAGCAGCTCCCCCTCAGGGAACTATGGCTACACCTTC. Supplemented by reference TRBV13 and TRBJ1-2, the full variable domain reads AAGVIQSPRHLIKEKRETATLKCYPIPRHDTVYWYQQGPGQDPQFLISFYEKMQSDKGSIPDRFSAQQFSDYHSELNMSSLELGDSALYFCASSSPSGNYGYTFGSGTRLTVV.

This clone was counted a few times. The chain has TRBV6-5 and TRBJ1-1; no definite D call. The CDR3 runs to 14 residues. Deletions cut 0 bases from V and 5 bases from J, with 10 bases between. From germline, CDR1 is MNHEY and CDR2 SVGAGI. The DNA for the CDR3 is TGTGCCAGCAGTTACTCGAGTCCGGGGACTGAAGCTTTCTTT. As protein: CASSYSSPGTEAFF.

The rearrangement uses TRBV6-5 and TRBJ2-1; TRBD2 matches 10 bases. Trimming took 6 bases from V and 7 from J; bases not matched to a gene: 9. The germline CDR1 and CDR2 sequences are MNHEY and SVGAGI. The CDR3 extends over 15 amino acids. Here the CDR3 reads CASRISGGRGNEQFF. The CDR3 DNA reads TGTGCCAGCAGGATTAGCGGGGGGCGGGGTAATGAGCAGTTCTTC.

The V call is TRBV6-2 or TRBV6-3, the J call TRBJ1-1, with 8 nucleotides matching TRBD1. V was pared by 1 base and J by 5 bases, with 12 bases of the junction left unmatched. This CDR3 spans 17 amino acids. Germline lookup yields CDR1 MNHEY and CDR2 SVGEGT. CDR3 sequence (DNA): TGTGCCAGCAGTTACTTGTCCAGGGGGCAAGGCAGGACTGAAGCTTTCTTT. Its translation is CASSYLSRGQGRTEAFF.

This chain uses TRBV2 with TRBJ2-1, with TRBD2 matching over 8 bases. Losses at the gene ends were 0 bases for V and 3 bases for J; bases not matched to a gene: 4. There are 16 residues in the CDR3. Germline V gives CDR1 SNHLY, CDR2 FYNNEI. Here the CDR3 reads CASSEAPAGVYNEQFF. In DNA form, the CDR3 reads TGTGCCAGCAGTGAAGCACCAGCGGGGGTCTACAATGAGCAGTTCTTC.

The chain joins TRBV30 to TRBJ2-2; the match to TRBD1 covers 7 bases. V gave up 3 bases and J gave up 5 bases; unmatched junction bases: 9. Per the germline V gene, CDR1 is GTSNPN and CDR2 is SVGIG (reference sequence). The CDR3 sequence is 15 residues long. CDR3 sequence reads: CAWRAGTVTTGELFF. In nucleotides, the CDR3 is TGTGCCTGGAGAGCCGGGACAGTAACTACCGGGGAGCTGTTTTTT.

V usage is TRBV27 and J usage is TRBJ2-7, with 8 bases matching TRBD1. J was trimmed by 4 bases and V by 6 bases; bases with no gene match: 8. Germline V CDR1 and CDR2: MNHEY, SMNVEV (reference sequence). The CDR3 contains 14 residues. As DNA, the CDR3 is TGTGCCAGCAGCCTCGGACAGGGCAATTACGAGCAGTACTTC. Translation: CASSLGQGNYEQYF.